The clone carrying this T cell receptor (beta chain) was observed a handful of times. Antigen: not known. Researchers used 5'RACE with constant-segment primers to make TCR alpha and TCR beta cDNA libraries that carry sample barcodes and UMIs. TCRdb passed the 5' RACE reads through MiXCR, listing each CDR3 protein once. Among hundreds of thousands of distinct CDR3 sequences, approximately 23% were seen once, and the ten largest hold about an eighth. These data are taken from a study of T-cell memory formation after mild COVID-19. Study-wide results and limits: There was no confirmation that second-wave clones peaking on day 37 were SARS-CoV-2 specific.

The V gene's germline CDR1 is SGHAT and CDR2 FQDESV (reference sequence). The junction had 8 bases not matched to a gene; V was cut back by 5 bases and J by 1 base. The CDR3 is 17 residues long. The chain is built from TRBV11-1 and TRBJ2-6; 7 nucleotides line up with TRBD1. Sequenced: PBMCs or a T cell subset sorted from them (not recorded which). This clonotype was obtained from an adult woman who had mild COVID-19 (a few samples of this study predate the infection). Cell type and time point are not known. This CDR3 is CASSPNSGGSGANVLTF. As DNA, the CDR3 is TGTGCCAGCAGCCCTAACTCAGGGGGTTCTGGGGCCAACGTCCTGACTTTC.